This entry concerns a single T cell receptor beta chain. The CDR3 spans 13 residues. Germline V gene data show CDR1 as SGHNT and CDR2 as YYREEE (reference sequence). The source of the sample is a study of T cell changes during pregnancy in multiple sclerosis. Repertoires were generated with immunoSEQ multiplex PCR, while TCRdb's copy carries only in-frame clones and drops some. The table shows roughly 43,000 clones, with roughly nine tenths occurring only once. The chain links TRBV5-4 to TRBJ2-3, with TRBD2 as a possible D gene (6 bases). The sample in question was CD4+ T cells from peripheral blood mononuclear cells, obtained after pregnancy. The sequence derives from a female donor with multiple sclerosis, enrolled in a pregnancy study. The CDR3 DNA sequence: TGTGTCTATTTGGTAGCGGTCACAGATACGCAGTATTTT. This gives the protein CVYLVAVTDTQYF.